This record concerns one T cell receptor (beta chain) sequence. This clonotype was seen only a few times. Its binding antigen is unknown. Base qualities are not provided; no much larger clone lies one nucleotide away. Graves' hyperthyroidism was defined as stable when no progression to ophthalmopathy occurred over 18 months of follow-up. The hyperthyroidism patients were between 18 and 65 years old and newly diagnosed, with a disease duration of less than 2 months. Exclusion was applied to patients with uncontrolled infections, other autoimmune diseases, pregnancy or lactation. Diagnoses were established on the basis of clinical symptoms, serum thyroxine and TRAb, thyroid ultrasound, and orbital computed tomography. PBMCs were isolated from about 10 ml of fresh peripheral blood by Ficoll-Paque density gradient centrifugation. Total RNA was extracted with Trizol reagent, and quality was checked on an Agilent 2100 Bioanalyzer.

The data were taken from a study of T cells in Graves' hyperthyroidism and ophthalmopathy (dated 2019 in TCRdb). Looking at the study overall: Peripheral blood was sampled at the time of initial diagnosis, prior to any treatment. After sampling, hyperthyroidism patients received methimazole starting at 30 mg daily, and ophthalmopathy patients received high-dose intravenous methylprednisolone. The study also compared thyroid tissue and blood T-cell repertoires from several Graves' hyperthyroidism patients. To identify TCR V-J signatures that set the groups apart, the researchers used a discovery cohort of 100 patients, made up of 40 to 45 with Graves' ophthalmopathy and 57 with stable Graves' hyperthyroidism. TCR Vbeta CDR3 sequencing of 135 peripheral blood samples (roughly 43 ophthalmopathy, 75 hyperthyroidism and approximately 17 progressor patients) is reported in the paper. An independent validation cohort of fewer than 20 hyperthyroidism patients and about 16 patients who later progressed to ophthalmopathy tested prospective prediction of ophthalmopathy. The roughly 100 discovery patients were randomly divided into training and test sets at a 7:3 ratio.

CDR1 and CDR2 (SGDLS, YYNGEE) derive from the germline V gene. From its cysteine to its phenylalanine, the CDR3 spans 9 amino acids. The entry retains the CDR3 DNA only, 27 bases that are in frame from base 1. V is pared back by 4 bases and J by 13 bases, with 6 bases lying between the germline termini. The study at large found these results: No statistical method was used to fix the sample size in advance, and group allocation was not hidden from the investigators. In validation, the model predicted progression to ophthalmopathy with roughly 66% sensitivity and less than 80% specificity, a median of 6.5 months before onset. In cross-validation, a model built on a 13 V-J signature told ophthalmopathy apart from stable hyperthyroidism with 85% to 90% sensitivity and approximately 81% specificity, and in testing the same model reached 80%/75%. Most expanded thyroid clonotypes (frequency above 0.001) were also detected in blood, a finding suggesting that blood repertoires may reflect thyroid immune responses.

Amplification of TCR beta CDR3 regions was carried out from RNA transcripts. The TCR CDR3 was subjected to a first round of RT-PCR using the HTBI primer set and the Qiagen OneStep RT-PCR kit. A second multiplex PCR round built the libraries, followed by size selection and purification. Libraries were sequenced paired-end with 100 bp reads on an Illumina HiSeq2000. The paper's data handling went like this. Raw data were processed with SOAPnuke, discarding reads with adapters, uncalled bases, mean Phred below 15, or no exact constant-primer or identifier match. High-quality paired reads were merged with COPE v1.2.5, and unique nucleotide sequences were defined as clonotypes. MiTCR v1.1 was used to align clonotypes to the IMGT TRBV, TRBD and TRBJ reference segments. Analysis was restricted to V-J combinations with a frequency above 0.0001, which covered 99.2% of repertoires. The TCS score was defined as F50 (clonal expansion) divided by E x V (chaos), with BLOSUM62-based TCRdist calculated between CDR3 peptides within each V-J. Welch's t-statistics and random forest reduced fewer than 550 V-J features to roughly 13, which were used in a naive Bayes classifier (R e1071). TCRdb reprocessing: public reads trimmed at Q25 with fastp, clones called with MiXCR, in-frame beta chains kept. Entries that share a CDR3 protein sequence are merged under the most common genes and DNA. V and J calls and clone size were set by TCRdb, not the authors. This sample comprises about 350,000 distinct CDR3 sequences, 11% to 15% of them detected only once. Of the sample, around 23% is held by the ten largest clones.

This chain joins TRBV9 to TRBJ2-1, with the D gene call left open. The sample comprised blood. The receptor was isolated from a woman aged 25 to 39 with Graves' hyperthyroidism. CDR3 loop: CASSPSQFF. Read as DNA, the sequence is TGTGCCAGCAGCCCCAGTCAGTTCTTC.